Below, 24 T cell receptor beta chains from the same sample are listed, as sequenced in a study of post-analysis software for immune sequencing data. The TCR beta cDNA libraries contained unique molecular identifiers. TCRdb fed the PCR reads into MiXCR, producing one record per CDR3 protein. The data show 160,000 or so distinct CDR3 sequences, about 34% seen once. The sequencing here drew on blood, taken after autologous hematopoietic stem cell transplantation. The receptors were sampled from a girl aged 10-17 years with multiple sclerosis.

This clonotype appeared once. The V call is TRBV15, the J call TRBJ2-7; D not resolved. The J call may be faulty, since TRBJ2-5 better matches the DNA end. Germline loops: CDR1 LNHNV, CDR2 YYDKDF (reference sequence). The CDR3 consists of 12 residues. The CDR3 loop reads CATSSIDETQYF. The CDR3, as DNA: TGTGCCACCAGCAGTATCGACGAGACCCAGTACTTC.

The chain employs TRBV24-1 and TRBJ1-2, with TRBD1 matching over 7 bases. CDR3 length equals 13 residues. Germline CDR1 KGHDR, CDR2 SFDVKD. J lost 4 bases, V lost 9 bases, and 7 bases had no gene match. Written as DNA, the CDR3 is TGTGCCACCCGAGACAGGGACAGCTATGGCTACACCTTC. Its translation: CATRDRDSYGYTF.

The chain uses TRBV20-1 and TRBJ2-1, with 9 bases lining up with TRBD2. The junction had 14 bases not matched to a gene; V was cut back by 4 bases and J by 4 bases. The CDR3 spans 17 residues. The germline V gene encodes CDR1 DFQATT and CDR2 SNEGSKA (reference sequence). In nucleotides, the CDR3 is TGCAGTGCTATCTCCAGCGGGAGGTCCGGGGCTTACAATGAGCAGTTCTTC. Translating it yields CSAISSGRSGAYNEQFF.

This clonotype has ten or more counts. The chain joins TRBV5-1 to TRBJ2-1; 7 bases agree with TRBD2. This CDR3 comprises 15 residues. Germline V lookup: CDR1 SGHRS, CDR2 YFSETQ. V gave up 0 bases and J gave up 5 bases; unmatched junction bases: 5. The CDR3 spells CASSLGGSLDNEQFF. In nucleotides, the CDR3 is TGCGCCAGCAGCTTGGGCGGGAGTCTGGACAATGAGCAGTTCTTC.

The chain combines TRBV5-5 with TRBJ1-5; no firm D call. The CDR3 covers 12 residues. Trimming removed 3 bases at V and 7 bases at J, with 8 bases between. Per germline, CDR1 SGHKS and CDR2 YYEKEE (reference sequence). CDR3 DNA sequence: TGTGCCAGCAGCTCGGGGTTCCAGCCCCAGCATTTT. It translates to CASSSGFQPQHF.

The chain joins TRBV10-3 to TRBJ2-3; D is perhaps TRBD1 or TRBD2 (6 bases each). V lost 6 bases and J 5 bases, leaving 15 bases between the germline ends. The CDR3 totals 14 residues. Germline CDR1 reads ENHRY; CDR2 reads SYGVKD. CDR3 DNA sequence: TGTGCCATCAGGAGTGCAGGGGAGGTAGATACGCAGTATTTT. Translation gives CAIRSAGEVDTQYF.

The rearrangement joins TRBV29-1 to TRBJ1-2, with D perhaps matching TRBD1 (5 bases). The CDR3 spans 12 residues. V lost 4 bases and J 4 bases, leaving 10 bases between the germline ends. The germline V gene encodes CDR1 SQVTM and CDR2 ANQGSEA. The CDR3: CSVGEGPYGYTF. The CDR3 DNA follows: TGCAGCGTTGGGGAGGGGCCCTATGGCTACACCTTC.

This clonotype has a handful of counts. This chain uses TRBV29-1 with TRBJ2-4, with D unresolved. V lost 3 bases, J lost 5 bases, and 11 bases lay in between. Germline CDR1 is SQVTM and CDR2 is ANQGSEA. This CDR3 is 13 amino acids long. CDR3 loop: CSVDADTENIQYF. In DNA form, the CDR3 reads TGCAGCGTTGATGCTGACACCGAAAACATTCAGTACTTC.

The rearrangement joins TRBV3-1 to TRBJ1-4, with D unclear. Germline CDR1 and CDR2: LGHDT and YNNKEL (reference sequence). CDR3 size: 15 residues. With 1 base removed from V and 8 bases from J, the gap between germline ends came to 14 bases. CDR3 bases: TGTGCCAGCAGCCAAGGGTTTGGCCGAACGGAAAAACTGTTTTTT. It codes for CASSQGFGRTEKLFF.

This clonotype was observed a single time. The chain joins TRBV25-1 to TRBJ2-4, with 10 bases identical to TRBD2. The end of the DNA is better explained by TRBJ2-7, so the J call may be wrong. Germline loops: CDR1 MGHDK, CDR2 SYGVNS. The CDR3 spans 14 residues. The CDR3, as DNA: TGTGCCAGCAGGGGGACTAGCGACCTTTCCGAGCAGTACTTC. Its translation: CASRGTSDLSEQYF.

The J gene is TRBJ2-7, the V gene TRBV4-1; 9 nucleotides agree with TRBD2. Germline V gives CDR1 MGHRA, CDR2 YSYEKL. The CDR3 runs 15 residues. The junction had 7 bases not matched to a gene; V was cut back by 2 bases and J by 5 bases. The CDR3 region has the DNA TGCGCCAGCAGCCAACCGACCGGGACTAGCAACGAGCAGTACTTC. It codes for CASSQPTGTSNEQYF.

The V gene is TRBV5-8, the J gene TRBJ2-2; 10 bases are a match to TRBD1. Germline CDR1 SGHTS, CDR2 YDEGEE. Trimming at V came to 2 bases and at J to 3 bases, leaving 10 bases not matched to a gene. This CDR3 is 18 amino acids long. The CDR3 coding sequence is TGTGCCAGCAGCTTATCCGGGACAGGGGCCTTGGACACCGGGGAGCTGTTTTTT. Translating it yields CASSLSGTGALDTGELFF.

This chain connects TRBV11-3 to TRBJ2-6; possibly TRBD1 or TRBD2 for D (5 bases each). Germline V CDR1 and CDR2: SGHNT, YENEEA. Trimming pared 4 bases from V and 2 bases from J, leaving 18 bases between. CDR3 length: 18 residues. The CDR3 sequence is CASSYPRGVGAGANVLTF. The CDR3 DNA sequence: TGTGCCAGCAGCTACCCTCGGGGAGTAGGGGCTGGGGCCAACGTCCTGACTTTC. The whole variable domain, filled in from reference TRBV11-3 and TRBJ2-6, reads EAGVVQSPRYKIIEKKQPVAFWCNPISGHNTLYWYLQNLGQGPELLIRYENEEAVDDSQLPKDRFSAERLKGVDSTLKIQPAELGDSAVYLCASSYPRGVGAGANVLTFGAGSRLTVL.

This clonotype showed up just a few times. The CDR3 loop reads CATAGTGVSEEQYF. The CDR3 nucleotides read TGTGCCACCGCCGGGACAGGGGTTTCGGAAGAGCAGTACTTC. The chain joins TRBV24-1 to TRBJ2-7, with 10 bases matching TRBD1. Germline V gives CDR1 KGHDR, CDR2 SFDVKD. The CDR3 sequence is 14 residues long. J was trimmed by 7 bases and V by 9 bases; bases with no gene match: 11.

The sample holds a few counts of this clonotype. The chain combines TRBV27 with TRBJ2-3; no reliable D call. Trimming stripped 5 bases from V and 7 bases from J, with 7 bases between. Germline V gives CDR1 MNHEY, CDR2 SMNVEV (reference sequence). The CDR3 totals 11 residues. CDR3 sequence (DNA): TGTGCCAGCAGTCTCCATAATACGCAGTATTTT. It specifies CASSLHNTQYF.

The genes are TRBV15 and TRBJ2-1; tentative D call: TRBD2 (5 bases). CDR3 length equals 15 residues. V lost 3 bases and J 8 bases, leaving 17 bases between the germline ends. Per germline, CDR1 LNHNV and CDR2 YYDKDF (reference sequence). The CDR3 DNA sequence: TGTGCCACCAGCAGGGACTGGAGGACGGGCGATGAGCAGTTCTTC. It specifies CATSRDWRTGDEQFF.

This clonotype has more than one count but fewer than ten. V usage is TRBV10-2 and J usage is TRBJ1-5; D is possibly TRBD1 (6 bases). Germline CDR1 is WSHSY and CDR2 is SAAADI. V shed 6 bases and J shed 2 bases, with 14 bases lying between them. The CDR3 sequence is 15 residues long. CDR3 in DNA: TGCGCCAGCAGAGGCGGGGGCTGGGGCAATCAGCCCCAGCATTTT. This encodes CASRGGGWGNQPQHF.

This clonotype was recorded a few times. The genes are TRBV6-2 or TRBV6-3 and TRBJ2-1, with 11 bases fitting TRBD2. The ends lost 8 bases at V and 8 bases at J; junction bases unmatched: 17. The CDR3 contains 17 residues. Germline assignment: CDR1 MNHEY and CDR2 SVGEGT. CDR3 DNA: TGTGCCAGCTCGCTGGGGCTAGCGGGAGGTTTTAACGATGAGCAGTTCTTC. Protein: CASSLGLAGGFNDEQFF.

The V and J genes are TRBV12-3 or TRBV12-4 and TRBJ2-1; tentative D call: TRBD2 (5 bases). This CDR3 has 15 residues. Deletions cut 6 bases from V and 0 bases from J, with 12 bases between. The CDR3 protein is CASSQPGSSYNEQFF. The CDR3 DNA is TGTGCCAGCAGCCAACCGGGGAGCTCCTACAATGAGCAGTTCTTC.

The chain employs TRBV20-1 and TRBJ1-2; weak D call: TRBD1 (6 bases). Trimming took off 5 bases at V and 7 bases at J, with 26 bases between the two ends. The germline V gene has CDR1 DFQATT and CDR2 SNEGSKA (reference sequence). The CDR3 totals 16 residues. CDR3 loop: CSAGAPAQQGSGGYTF. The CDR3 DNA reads TGCAGTGCTGGGGCCCCTGCTCAACAGGGCTCAGGTGGCTACACCTTC.

The CDR3 coding sequence is TGTGCCAGCAGCTTAGAAAGAGGACCGCCACGCGAGCAGTACTTC. Translating gives CASSLERGPPREQYF. The V gene is TRBV7-2, the J gene TRBJ2-4; D is unresolved. The end of the DNA fits TRBJ2-7 better, so the J call may be wrong. The CDR3 has 15 amino acids. CDR1 is SGHTA, CDR2 FQGNSA, per germline.

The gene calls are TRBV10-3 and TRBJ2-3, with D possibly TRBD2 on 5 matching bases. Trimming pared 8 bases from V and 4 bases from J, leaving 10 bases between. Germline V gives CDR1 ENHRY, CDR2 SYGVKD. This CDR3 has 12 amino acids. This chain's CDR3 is CAIGPSPDTQYF. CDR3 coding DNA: TGTGCCATCGGGCCTAGCCCAGATACGCAGTATTTT.

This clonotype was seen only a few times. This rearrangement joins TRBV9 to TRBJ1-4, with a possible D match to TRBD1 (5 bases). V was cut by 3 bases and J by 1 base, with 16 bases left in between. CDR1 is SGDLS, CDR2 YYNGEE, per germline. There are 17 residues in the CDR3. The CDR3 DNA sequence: TGTGCCAGCAGCGCGGGGGTACAGGTTGGAACTAATGAAAAACTGTTTTTT. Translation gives CASSAGVQVGTNEKLFF. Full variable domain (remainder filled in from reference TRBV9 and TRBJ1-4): DSGVTQTPKHLITATGQRVTLRCSPRSGDLSVYWYQQSLDQGLQFLIQYYNGEERAKGNILERFSAQQFPDLHSELNLSSLELGDSALYFCASSAGVQVGTNEKLFFGSGTQLSVL.

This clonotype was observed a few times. The CDR3 reads CSVSGSYNEQFF. CDR3 nucleotides: TGCAGCGTTAGCGGGAGCTACAATGAGCAGTTCTTC. The chain has TRBV29-1 and TRBJ2-1, with 8 bases that match TRBD2. This CDR3 contains 12 residues. Germline-derived CDR1 and CDR2 are SQVTM and ANQGSEA. V was clipped by 5 bases and J by 3 bases; unmatched bases: 0.